The rows below give T cell receptor beta chains drawn from one sample of a study of blood T cell repertoires in COVID-19. Data came from immunoSEQ multiplex PCR; TCRdb stores just in-frame clones and leaves some out. The profile shows a few hundred thousand clones, over 85% of them singletons. The sample consisted of peripheral blood. The receptors shown here come from a woman in her sixties or seventies with COVID-19, enrolled during active disease. Both conserved end residues are part of each CDR3. The order of the fields is V gene, clone size, D gene, J gene, CDR3 protein, CDR3 DNA. A D gene is named only where the DNA matches it firmly. Some rows have no size entry. The others give once, few or many, or a class for an expanded clone.

>TRBV5-4|few|-|TRBJ2-2
CASSLAESPTNTGELFF
TGTGCCAGCAGCTTGGCCGAGTCACCGACGAACACCGGGGAGCTGTTTTTT
>TRBV24-1|-|-|TRBJ2-5
CAKGETQYF
TGTGCCAAGGGGGAGACCCAGTACTTC
>TRBV5-1|-|TRBD1|TRBJ1-1
CASRRDSLNTEAFF
TGCGCCAGCAGGAGGGACAGTTTGAACACTGAAGCTTTCTTT
>TRBV6-5|-|TRBD2|TRBJ2-1
CASRTSGGRASEQFF
TGTGCCAGCAGGACTAGCGGGGGGAGGGCCAGTGAGCAGTTCTTC
>TRBV10-2|-|-|TRBJ2-1
CASRTGTPSYNEQFF
TGCGCCAGCAGAACCGGGACTCCGTCCTACAATGAGCAGTTCTTC
>TRBV5-1|-|TRBD1|TRBJ1-4
CASSLVQGGNEKLFF
TGCGCCAGCAGCTTGGTCCAGGGGGGAAATGAAAAACTGTTTTTT
>TRBV25-1|-|TRBD1|TRBJ1-2
CASSRPGQGYGYTF
TGTGCCAGCAGTCGACCCGGACAGGGGTATGGCTACACCTTC
>TRBV5-4|-|TRBD2|TRBJ2-6
CASSPGGAEGANVLTF
TGTGCCAGCAGCCCCGGGGGGGCGGAAGGGGCCAACGTCCTGACTTTC
>TRBV15|-|-|TRBJ2-5
CATSREGTTMTQYF
TGTGCCACCAGCAGAGAAGGGACAACAATGACCCAGTACTTC
>TRBV15|-|TRBD1|TRBJ2-1
CATSIGTVSSYNEQFF
TGTGCCACCAGCATCGGGACAGTCAGCTCCTACAATGAGCAGTTCTTC
>TRBV7-9|-|-|TRBJ2-3
CASSSRVHSTDTQYF
TGTGCCAGCAGCTCGCGGGTCCATTCCACAGATACGCAGTATTTT
>TRBV7-8|-|-|TRBJ1-6
CASSHRMGSYNSPLHF
TGTGCCAGCAGCCACAGAATGGGTTCCTATAATTCACCCCTCCACTTT
>TRBV2|-|-|TRBJ1-2
CASSEPGRRSYGYTF
TGTGCCAGCAGTGAACCTGGAAGGAGGAGCTATGGCTACACCTTC
>TRBV6-5|-|TRBD1|TRBJ1-4
CARAGGTGMEEKLFF
TGTGCCAGAGCGGGGGGGACAGGTATGGAAGAAAAACTGTTTTTT
>TRBV27|-|TRBD2|TRBJ2-2
CASAAPGLAGIIGELFF
TGTGCCAGCGCGGCCCCGGGACTAGCGGGGATAATTGGGGAGCTGTTTTTT
>TRBV6-6|-|-|TRBJ2-7
CASSYAGRPYEQYF
TGTGCCAGCAGTTACGCAGGGAGGCCCTACGAGCAGTACTTC
>TRBV5-1|-|TRBD1|TRBJ2-7
CASSISTGPYEQYF
TGCGCCAGCTCAATCTCGACAGGGCCCTACGAGCAGTACTTC
>TRBV14|-|-|TRBJ2-7
CASSQGGVGLEQYF
TGTGCCAGCAGCCAAGGGGGGGTCGGGCTCGAGCAGTACTTC
>TRBV12-3/TRBV12-4|once|-|TRBJ2-3
CASSSSGTDTQYF
TGTGCCAGCAGTTCCTCGGGCACAGATACGCAGTATTTT
>TRBV11-2|-|-|TRBJ2-7
CASSSRAGPYEQYF
TGTGCCAGCAGCTCTAGGGCGGGGCCCTACGAGCAGTACTTC
>TRBV7-9|-|-|TRBJ1-2
CASSSRGGESPYGYTF
TGTGCCAGCAGCTCCAGAGGGGGGGAGTCTCCCTATGGCTACACCTTC
>TRBV5-1|-|-|TRBJ1-4
CASRDPGEREKLFF
TGCGCCAGCAGGGACCCAGGGGAGCGGGAAAAACTGTTTTTT
>TRBV7-9|-|-|TRBJ1-6
CASSLATGYNSPLHF
TGTGCCAGCAGCTTGGCTACAGGGTATAATTCACCCCTCCACTTT
>TRBV6-5|-|TRBD1|TRBJ1-5
CASRRGGTGNQPQHF
TGTGCCAGCAGGAGAGGGGGGACAGGCAATCAGCCCCAGCATTTT
>TRBV27|-|-|TRBJ2-7
CASSLSGGYSYEQYF
TGTGCCAGCAGTTTATCCGGAGGTTACTCCTACGAGCAGTACTTC
>TRBV5-4|-|TRBD1|TRBJ2-5
CASSPTGRQETQYF
TGTGCCAGCAGCCCGACAGGGCGGCAGGAGACCCAGTACTTC
>TRBV7-9|-|-|TRBJ2-3
CASSLTAGTDTQYF
TGTGCCAGCAGCTTGACTGCGGGGACAGATACGCAGTATTTT
>TRBV7-8|-|TRBD1|TRBJ1-1
CASSLAPGQGSEAFF
TGTGCCAGCAGCTTAGCACCGGGACAGGGCTCTGAAGCTTTCTTT
>TRBV9|-|-|TRBJ1-1
CASSPGLDVNTEAFF
TGTGCCAGCAGCCCTGGACTAGATGTGAACACTGAAGCTTTCTTT
>TRBV9|-|TRBD1|TRBJ2-7
CASSVRRTGDWQYF
TGTGCCAGCAGCGTGCGACGGACAGGAGATTGGCAGTACTTC
>TRBV4-2|-|TRBD2|TRBJ2-1
CASSQDLAGNSYNEQFF
TGTGCCAGCAGCCAAGATTTAGCGGGGAACTCCTACAATGAGCAGTTCTTC